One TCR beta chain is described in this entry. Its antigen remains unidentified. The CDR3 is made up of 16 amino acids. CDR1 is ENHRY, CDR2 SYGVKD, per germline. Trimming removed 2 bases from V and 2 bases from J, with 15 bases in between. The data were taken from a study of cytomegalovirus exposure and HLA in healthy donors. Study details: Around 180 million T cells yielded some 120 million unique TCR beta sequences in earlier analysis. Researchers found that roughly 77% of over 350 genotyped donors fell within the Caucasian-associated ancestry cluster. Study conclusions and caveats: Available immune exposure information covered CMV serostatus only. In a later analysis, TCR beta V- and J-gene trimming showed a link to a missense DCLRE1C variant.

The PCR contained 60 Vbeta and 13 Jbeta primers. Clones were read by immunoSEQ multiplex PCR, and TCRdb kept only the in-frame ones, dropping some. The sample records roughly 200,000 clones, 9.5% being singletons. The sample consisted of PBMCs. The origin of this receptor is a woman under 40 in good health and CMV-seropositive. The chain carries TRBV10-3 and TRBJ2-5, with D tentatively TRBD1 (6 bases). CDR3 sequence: CAISELLRTAQETQYF. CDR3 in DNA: TGTGCCATCAGTGAGCTCCTCCGGACAGCACAAGAGACCCAGTACTTC.